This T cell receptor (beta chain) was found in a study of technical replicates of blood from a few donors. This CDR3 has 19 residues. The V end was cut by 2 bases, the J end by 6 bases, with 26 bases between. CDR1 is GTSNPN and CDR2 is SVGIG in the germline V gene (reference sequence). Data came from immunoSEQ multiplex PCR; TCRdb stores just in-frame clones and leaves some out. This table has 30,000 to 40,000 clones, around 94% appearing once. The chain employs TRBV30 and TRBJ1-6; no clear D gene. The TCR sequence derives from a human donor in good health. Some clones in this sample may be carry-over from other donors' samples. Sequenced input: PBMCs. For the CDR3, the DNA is TGTGCCTGGAGTCCCCCCAAGGTTTGGCGGGAGGGAAGTAATTCACCCCTCCACTTT. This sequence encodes CAWSPPKVWREGSNSPLHF.